This TCR beta chain is from a study of early T cells in non-severe SARS-CoV-2 infection. Overall study: Chains from this unsorted whole-blood bulk RNA could not be paired. Study results and caveats: VDJdb matching favored anti-spike CD8 responses, missing private and CD4 specificities.

Individual cDNA molecules carried attached unique molecular identifiers. TCRdb analysed the 5' RACE reads with MiXCR anew, one entry per CDR3 protein. The top ten hold 16% of the sample, which has tens of thousands of distinct CDR3 sequences, roughly 21% seen once. The germline V gene encodes CDR1 SEHNR and CDR2 FQNEAQ (reference sequence). The CDR3 totals 14 residues. Remarks on this clonotype: Its antigen remains unidentified. Its ends do not fully match the called genes, so a read error is possible.

The source was whole blood, collected at baseline. The rearrangement links TRBV7-9 to TRBJ2-1; TRBD2 agrees at 8 bases. The TCR was taken from an adult who was a healthcare worker with PCR-confirmed SARS-CoV-2 infection or an uninfected control (not recorded which). CDR3 sequence (DNA): TGTGCCACCAGCGGGGGCCCCTCCTACAATGAGCAGTTCTTC. It translates to CATSGGPSYNEQFF.